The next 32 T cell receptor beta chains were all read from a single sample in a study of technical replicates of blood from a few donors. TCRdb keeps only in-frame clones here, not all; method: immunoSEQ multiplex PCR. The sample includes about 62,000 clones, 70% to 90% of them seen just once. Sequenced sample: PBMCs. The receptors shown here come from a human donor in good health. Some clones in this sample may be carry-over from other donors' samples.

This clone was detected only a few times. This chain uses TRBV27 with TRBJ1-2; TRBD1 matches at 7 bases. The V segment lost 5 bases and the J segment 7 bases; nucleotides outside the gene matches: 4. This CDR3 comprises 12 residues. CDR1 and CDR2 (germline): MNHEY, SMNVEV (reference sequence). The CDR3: CASSRQGSGYTF. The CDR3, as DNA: TGTGCCAGCAGTAGACAGGGTAGTGGCTACACCTTC.

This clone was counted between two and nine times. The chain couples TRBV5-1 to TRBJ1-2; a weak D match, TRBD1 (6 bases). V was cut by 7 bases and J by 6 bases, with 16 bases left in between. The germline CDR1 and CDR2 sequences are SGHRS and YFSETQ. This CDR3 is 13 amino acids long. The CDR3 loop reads CASGQGQGDGYTF. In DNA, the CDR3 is TGCGCCAGCGGCCAGGGGCAGGGTGATGGCTACACCTTC. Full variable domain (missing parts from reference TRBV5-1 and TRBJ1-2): KAGVTQTPRYLIKTRGQQVTLSCSPISGHRSVSWYQQTPGQGLQFLFEYFSETQRNKGNFPGRFSGRQFSNSRSEMNVSTLELGDSALYLCASGQGQGDGYTFGSGTRLTVV.

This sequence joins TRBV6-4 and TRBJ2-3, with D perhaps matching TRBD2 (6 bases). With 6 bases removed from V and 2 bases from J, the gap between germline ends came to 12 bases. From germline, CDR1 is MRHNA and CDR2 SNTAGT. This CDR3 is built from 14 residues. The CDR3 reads CASREGLDTDTQYF. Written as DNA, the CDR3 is TGTGCCAGCAGGGAGGGACTTGACACAGATACGCAGTATTTT.

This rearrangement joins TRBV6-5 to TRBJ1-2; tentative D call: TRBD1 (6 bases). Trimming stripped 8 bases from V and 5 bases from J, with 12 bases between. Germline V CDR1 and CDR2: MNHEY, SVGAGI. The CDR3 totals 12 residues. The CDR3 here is CASWGGGYGYTF. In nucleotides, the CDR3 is TGTGCCAGCTGGGGAGGGGGGTATGGCTACACCTTC.

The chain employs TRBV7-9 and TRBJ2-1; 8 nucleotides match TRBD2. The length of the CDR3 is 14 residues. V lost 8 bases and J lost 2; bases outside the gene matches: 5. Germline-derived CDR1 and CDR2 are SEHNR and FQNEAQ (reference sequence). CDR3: CASLGGGPYNEQFF. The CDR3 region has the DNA TGTGCCAGCTTGGGCGGGGGGCCCTACAATGAGCAGTTCTTC.

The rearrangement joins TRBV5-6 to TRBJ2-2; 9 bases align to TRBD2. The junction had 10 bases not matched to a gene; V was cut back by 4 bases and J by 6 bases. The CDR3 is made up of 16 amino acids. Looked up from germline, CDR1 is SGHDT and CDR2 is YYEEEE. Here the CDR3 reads CASSTGLARVAGELFF. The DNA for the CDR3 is TGTGCCAGCAGCACTGGACTAGCGAGAGTAGCCGGGGAGCTGTTTTTT. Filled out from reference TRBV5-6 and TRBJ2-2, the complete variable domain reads DAGVTQSPTHLIKTRGQQVTLRCSPKSGHDTVSWYQQALGQGPQFIFQYYEEEERQRGNFPDRFSGHQFPNYSSELNVNALLLGDSALYLCASSTGLARVAGELFFGEGSRLTVL.

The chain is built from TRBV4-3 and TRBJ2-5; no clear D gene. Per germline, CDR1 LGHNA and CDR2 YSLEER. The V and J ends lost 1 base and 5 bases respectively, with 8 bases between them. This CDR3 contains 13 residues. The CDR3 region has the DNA TGCGCCAGCAGCCAAGTCCCCGAGGAGACCCAGTACTTC. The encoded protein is CASSQVPEETQYF.

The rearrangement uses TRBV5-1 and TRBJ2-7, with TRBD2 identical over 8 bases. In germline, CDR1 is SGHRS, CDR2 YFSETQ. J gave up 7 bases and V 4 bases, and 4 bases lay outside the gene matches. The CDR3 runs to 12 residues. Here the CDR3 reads CASSLGGGEQYF. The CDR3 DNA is TGCGCCAGCAGCCTCGGGGGGGGAGAGCAGTACTTC.

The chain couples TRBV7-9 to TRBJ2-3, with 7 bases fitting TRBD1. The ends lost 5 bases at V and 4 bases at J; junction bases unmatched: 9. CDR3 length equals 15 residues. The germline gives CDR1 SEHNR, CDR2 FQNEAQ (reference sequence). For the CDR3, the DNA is TGTGCCAGCAGCCCAGGACAGGCTTACCCAGATACGCAGTATTTT. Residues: CASSPGQAYPDTQYF.

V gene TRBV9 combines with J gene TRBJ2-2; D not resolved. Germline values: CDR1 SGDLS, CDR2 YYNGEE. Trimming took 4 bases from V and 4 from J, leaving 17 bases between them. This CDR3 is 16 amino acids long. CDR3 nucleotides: TGTGCCAGCAGCCCCGAGAGGAACCCGGGCACCGGGGAGCTGTTTTTT. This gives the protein CASSPERNPGTGELFF.

CDR3 loop: CAISESGQGAVSNQPQHF. The CDR3 DNA reads as TGTGCCATCAGTGAGTCAGGACAGGGGGCAGTTAGCAATCAGCCCCAGCATTTT. This chain connects TRBV10-3 to TRBJ1-5, with 11 positions matching TRBD1. This CDR3 is built from 18 residues. After removal of 0 bases from V and 0 bases from J, the junction contained 4 bases not matched to a gene. The V gene's germline CDR1 is ENHRY and CDR2 SYGVKD.

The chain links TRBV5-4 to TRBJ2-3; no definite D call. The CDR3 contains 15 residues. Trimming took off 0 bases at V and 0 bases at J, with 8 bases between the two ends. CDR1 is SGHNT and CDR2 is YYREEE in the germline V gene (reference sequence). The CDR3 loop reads CASSLGLASTDTQYF. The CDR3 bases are TGTGCCAGCAGCTTGGGGTTAGCCAGCACAGATACGCAGTATTTT. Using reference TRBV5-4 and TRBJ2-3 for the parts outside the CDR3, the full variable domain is ETGVTQSPTHLIKTRGQQVTLRCSSQSGHNTVSWYQQALGQGPQFIFQYYREEENGRGNFPPRFSGLQFPNYSSELNVNALELDDSALYLCASSLGLASTDTQYFGPGTRLTVL.

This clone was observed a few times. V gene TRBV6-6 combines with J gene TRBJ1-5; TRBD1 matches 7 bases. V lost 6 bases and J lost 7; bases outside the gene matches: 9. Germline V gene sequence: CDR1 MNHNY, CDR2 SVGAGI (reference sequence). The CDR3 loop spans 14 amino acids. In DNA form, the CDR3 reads TGTGCCAGCAGCCTTCGACAGGGTGTCCAGCCCCAGCATTTT. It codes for CASSLRQGVQPQHF.

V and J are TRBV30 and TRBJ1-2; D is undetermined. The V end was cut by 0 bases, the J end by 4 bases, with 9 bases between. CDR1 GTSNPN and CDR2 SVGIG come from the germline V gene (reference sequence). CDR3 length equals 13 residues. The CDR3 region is CAWSVQPFYGYTF. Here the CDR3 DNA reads TGTGCCTGGAGTGTACAGCCCTTCTATGGCTACACCTTC.

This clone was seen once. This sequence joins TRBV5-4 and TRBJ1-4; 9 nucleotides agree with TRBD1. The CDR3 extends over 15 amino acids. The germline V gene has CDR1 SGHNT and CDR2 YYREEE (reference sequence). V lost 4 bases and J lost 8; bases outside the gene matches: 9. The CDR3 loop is CASSTKDRGSEKLFF. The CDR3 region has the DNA TGTGCCAGCAGCACAAAGGACAGGGGAAGCGAAAAACTGTTTTTT.

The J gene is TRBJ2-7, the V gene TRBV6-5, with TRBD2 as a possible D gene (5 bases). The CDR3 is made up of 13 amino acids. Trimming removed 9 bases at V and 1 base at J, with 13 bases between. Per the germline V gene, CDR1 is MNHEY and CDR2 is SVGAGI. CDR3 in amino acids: CASRASLSYEQYF. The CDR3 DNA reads TGTGCCAGTAGGGCTAGCTTGTCCTACGAGCAGTACTTC.

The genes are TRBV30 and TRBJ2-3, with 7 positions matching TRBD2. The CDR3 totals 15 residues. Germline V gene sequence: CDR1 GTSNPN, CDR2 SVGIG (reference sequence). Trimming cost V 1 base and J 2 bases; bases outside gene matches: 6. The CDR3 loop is CAWSGEGPNTDTQYF. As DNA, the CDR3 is TGTGCCTGGAGTGGGGAGGGCCCTAACACAGATACGCAGTATTTT.

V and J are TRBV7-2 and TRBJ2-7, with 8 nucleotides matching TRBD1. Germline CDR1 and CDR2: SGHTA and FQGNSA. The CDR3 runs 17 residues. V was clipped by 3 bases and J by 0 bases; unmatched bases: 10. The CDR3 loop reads CASSFLAGTGISYEQYF. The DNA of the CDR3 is TGTGCCAGCAGCTTCCTTGCCGGGACAGGTATCTCCTACGAGCAGTACTTC.

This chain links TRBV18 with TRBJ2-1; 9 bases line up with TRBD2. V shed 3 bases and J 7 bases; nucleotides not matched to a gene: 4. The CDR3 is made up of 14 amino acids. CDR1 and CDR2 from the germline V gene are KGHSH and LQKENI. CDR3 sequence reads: CASSPAGGFNEQFF. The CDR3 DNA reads TGTGCCAGCTCACCGGCGGGGGGGTTTAATGAGCAGTTCTTC.

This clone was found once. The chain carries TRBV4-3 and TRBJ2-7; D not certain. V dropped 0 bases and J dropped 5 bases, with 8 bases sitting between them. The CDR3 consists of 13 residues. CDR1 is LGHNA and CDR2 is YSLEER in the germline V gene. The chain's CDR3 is CASSQDQAHEQYF. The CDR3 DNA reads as TGCGCCAGCAGCCAAGACCAAGCCCACGAGCAGTACTTC.

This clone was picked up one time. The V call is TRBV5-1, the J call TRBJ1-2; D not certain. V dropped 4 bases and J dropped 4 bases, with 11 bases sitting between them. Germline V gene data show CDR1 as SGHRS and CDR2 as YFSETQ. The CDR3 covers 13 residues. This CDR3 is CASSQVGGYGYTF. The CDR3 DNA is TGCGCCAGCAGCCAGGTCGGTGGCTATGGCTACACCTTC. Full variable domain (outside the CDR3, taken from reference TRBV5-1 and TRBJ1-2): KAGVTQTPRYLIKTRGQQVTLSCSPISGHRSVSWYQQTPGQGLQFLFEYFSETQRNKGNFPGRFSGRQFSNSRSEMNVSTLELGDSALYLCASSQVGGYGYTFGSGTRLTVV.

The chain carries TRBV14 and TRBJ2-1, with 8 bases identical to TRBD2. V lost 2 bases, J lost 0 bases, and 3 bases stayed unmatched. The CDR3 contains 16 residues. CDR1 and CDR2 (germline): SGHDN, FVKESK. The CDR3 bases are TGTGCCAGCAGCCAAATAGCGGGGAGCTCCTACAATGAGCAGTTCTTC. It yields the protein CASSQIAGSSYNEQFF.

Written as DNA, the CDR3 is TGTGCCAGCAGCTTAGCCGCGGGGGGTGCCCAAGAGACCCAGTACTTC. Amino acid sequence: CASSLAAGGAQETQYF. The chain has TRBV7-3 and TRBJ2-5, with 8 bases fitting TRBD2. The germline CDR1 and CDR2 sequences are SGHTA and FQGTGA. Germline trimming cut 2 bases from V and 1 base from J; bases unmatched to any gene: 6. This CDR3 region has 16 residues.

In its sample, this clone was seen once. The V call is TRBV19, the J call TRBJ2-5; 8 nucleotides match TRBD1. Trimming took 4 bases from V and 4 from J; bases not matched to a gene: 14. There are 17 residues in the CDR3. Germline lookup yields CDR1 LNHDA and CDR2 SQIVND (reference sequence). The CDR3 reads CASSTPPDRGWRETQYF. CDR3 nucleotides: TGTGCCAGTAGTACACCCCCTGACAGGGGCTGGAGAGAGACCCAGTACTTC.

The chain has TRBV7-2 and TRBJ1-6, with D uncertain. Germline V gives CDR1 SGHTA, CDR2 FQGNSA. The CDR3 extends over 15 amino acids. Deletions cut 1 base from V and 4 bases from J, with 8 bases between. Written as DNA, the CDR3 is TGTGCCAGCAGCTTAGGCGCGGGGTATAATTCACCCCTCCACTTT. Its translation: CASSLGAGYNSPLHF.

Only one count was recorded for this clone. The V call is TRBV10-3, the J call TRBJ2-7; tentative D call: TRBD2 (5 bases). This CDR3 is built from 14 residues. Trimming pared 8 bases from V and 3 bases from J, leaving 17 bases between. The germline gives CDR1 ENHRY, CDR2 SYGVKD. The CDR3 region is CAIGLSGELYEQYF. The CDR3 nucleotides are TGTGCCATCGGGTTGTCCGGGGAACTCTACGAGCAGTACTTC.

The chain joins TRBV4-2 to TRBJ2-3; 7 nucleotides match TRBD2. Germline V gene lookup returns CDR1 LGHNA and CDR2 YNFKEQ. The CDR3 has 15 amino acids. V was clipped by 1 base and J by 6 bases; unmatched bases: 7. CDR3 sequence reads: CASSQASGVADTQYF. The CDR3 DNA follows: TGTGCCAGCAGCCAAGCCAGCGGGGTAGCGGATACGCAGTATTTT.

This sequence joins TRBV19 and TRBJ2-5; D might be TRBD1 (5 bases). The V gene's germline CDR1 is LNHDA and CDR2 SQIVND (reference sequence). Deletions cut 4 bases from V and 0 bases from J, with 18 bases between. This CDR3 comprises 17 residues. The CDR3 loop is CASSKIPTELYQETQYF. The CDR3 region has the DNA TGTGCCAGTAGTAAAATCCCGACAGAATTGTACCAAGAGACCCAGTACTTC.

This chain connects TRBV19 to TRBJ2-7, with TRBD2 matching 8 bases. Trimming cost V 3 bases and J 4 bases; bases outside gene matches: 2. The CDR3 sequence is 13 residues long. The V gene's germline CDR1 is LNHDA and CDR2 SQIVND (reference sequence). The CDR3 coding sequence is TGTGCCAGTAGTATGCGACTAGCGTACGAGCAGTACTTC. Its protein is CASSMRLAYEQYF.

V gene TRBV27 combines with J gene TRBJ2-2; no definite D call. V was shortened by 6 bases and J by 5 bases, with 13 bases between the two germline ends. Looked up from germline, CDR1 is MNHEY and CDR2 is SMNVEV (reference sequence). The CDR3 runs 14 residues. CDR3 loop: CASSFQRRTGELFF. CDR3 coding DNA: TGTGCCAGCAGCTTCCAACGGAGAACCGGGGAGCTGTTTTTT.

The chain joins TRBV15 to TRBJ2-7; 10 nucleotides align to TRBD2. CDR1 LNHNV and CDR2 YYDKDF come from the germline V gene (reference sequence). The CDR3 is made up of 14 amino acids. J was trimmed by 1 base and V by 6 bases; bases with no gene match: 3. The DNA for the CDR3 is TGTGCCACCAGATGGACTAGCGGATCCTACGAGCAGTACTTC. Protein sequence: CATRWTSGSYEQYF.

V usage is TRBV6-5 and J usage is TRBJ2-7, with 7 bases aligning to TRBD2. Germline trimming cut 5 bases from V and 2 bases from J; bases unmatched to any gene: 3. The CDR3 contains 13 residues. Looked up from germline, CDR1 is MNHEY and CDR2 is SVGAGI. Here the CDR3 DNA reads TGTGCCAGCAGTAGCGGGACCCCCTACGAGCAGTACTTC. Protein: CASSSGTPYEQYF.